The 30 T cell receptor beta chains given below trace back to one sample, sequenced in a study of T cells in Graves' hyperthyroidism and ophthalmopathy. Researchers amplified the TCR beta CDR3 regions from RNA transcripts. TCR CDR3 regions were first amplified by RT-PCR with HTBI primers. TCRdb reprocessed the multiplex PCR reads with MiXCR, giving one entry per CDR3 protein. The profile shows over 300,000 distinct CDR3 sequences, roughly 14% of them singletons. The source material was blood. The origin of the receptors is a woman aged 55-70 years with Graves' hyperthyroidism.

This clonotype turned up a few times. This rearrangement joins TRBV12-3 or TRBV12-4 to TRBJ2-7; the D is unclear. V was shortened by 3 bases and J by 0 bases, with 12 bases between the two germline ends. The CDR3 extends over 15 amino acids. CDR3 region: CASSFHGKGSYEQYF. DNA for the CDR3: TGTGCCAGCAGTTTTCACGGCAAGGGCTCCTACGAGCAGTACTTC.

The table lists this clonotype with many counts. The chain carries TRBV28 and TRBJ2-7, with D tentatively TRBD2 (7 bases). CDR3 length: 15 amino acids. The germline V gene encodes CDR1 MDHEN and CDR2 SYDVKM. V was cut by 5 bases and J by 4 bases, with 18 bases left in between. CDR3 loop: CASSPSGGRGYEQYF. CDR3 DNA: TGTGCCAGCAGTCCCTCCGGGGGGCGCGGGTACGAGCAGTACTTC.

The gene calls are TRBV27 and TRBJ2-2; D is unresolved. V was shortened by 6 bases and J by 1 base, with 18 bases between the two germline ends. Germline V gene data show CDR1 as MNHEY and CDR2 as SMNVEV (reference sequence). The CDR3 spans 17 residues. CDR3 coding DNA: TGTGCCAGCAGCTCTATGGCCCCGAAGGTGAACACCGGGGAGCTGTTTTTT. Encoded protein: CASSSMAPKVNTGELFF.

Ten or more counts support this clonotype. The V gene is TRBV30, the J gene TRBJ2-7; 9 bases are a match to TRBD2. The ends lost 4 bases at V and 2 bases at J; junction bases unmatched: 9. The CDR3 runs 15 residues. CDR1 is GTSNPN, CDR2 SVGIG, per germline (reference sequence). The CDR3 protein is CAWNSRGGGTYEQYF. The CDR3 DNA follows: TGTGCCTGGAACTCGCGCGGGGGGGGAACCTACGAGCAGTACTTC.

Ten or more counts support this clonotype. The chain carries TRBV29-1 and TRBJ1-1; TRBD1 agrees at 8 bases. V was pared by 0 bases and J by 11 bases, with 8 bases of the junction left unmatched. CDR3 length: 13 residues. Looked up from germline, CDR1 is SQVTM and CDR2 is ANQGSEA. DNA for the CDR3: TGCAGCGTTGAAGAACAAAGAAACAGGGGGGCTTTCTTT. This sequence encodes CSVEEQRNRGAFF.

The chain combines TRBV6-1 with TRBJ1-2; possibly TRBD1 for D (5 bases). The CDR3 length is 14 residues. Trimming took off 7 bases at V and 7 bases at J, with 19 bases between the two ends. Germline assignment: CDR1 MNHNS and CDR2 SASEGT. CDR3 DNA sequence: TGTGCCAGCACCGAAGAGGGGAAAGTGTCTGGCTACACCTTC. This gives the protein CASTEEGKVSGYTF.

This clonotype was found many times. The V gene is TRBV3-1, the J gene TRBJ2-7, with TRBD1 matching over 10 bases. The germline gives CDR1 LGHDT, CDR2 YNNKEL (reference sequence). This CDR3 is 14 amino acids long. Trimming removed 1 base from V and 4 bases from J; junction bases left unmatched: 1. The CDR3 bases are TGTGCCAGCAGCCAAGGGGACAGGGGTTACGAGCAGTACTTC. Protein: CASSQGDRGYEQYF.

This clonotype was seen many times. The chain combines TRBV10-3 with TRBJ2-1; 13 bases match TRBD2. The trim removed 9 bases at V and 5 bases at J, leaving 4 bases unmatched. Germline V gene lookup returns CDR1 ENHRY and CDR2 SYGVKD. The CDR3 is made up of 14 amino acids. Here the CDR3 reads CAIAGLAGNNEQFF. The DNA for the CDR3 is TGTGCCATAGCGGGACTAGCGGGGAACAATGAGCAGTTCTTC.

In this sample, this clonotype turned up many times. The gene calls are TRBV6-1 and TRBJ1-2; TRBD1 is a possible D gene (6 bases). The CDR3 consists of 13 residues. Deletions cut 7 bases from V and 4 bases from J, with 13 bases between. Germline V gene sequence: CDR1 MNHNS, CDR2 SASEGT. The CDR3 loop reads CASNSHRAYGYTF. The CDR3 DNA reads as TGTGCCAGCAATTCCCACAGGGCCTATGGCTACACCTTC.

This clonotype was seen ten or more times. This chain joins TRBV27 and TRBJ2-7; 7 bases fit TRBD2. There are 16 residues in the CDR3. CDR1 is MNHEY, CDR2 SMNVEV, per germline (reference sequence). V shed 3 bases and J 4 bases; nucleotides not matched to a gene: 12. The CDR3 coding sequence is TGTGCCAGCAGTTTTGGGACTACAGGAGCTACTTACGAGCAGTACTTC. Protein sequence: CASSFGTTGATYEQYF.

There are many counts of this clonotype. The CDR3 DNA reads as TGTGCCAGCAGCCCTCAGGGGGCGTCGATCGAGCAGTACTTC. This sequence encodes CASSPQGASIEQYF. The gene calls are TRBV3-1 and TRBJ2-7; 8 bases fit TRBD1. The CDR3 totals 14 residues. Germline values: CDR1 LGHDT, CDR2 YNNKEL (reference sequence). The V gene end was trimmed by 4 bases and the J gene end by 6 bases; junction bases not matched to a gene: 8.

The rearrangement uses TRBV2 and TRBJ1-1, with D maybe TRBD1 (5 bases). Germline V gene sequence: CDR1 SNHLY, CDR2 FYNNEI. There are 12 residues in the CDR3. The germline V and J ends were trimmed by 2 bases and 12 bases, with 13 bases remaining between them. CDR3 sequence (DNA): TGTGCCAGCAGTGAAAGGGCAGGGAAGCCTTTCTTT. Its protein is CASSERAGKPFF.

Of note for this clonotype: Its ends do not fully match the called genes, so a read error is possible. The chain employs TRBV20-1 and TRBJ1-2; possible D gene TRBD1, 6 bases. This CDR3 is built from 14 residues. Per germline, CDR1 DFQATT and CDR2 SNEGSKA (reference sequence). The CDR3 protein is CSAEDRFLSYGHTF. In DNA form, the CDR3 reads TGCAGTGCAGAAGACAGGTTTCTAAGTTATGGCCACACCTTC.

The chain couples TRBV9 to TRBJ2-2; D unclear. V was cut by 4 bases and J by 4 bases, with 17 bases left in between. The CDR3 has 16 residues. Germline CDR1 SGDLS, CDR2 YYNGEE. The CDR3 DNA reads as TGTGCCAGCAGCACGCTGAGAGACCCAGGCACCGGGGAGCTGTTTTTT. It encodes CASSTLRDPGTGELFF.

CDR3 sequence: CATGTVTDTQYF. The CDR3 DNA follows: TGTGCCACCGGGACTGTCACAGATACGCAGTATTTT. The J gene is TRBJ2-3, the V gene TRBV24-1; D is perhaps TRBD2 (6 bases). The ends were cut back, 9 bases at V and 2 bases at J, with 8 bases in the middle. CDR1 and CDR2 (germline): KGHDR, SFDVKD. The CDR3 is 12 residues long.

The sample holds many counts of this clonotype. The J gene is TRBJ1-4, the V gene TRBV5-1, with D unclear. V was shortened by 0 bases and J by 4 bases, with 4 bases between the two germline ends. Germline V gene lookup returns CDR1 SGHRS and CDR2 YFSETQ. The CDR3 consists of 13 residues. In DNA, the CDR3 is TGCGCCAGCAGCTTGGATTATAATGAAAAACTGTTTTTT. Translation gives CASSLDYNEKLFF.

This clonotype was detected many times. This chain uses TRBV9 with TRBJ2-4; D is unclear. V lost 0 bases and J 7 bases, leaving 14 bases between the germline ends. Germline values: CDR1 SGDLS, CDR2 YYNGEE. The CDR3 spans 15 residues. CDR3 nucleotide sequence: TGTGCCAGCAGCGTAGGGCCCGAGAACGGGAACATTCAGTACTTC. Residues: CASSVGPENGNIQYF.

The chain is built from TRBV18 and TRBJ1-4; 7 bases line up with TRBD1. CDR1 is KGHSH, CDR2 LQKENI, per germline. The CDR3 is 14 amino acids. The V gene end was trimmed by 3 bases and the J gene end by 5 bases; junction bases not matched to a gene: 3. CDR3 DNA sequence: TGTGCCAGCTCACCTTCGACAGGGAATGAAAAACTGTTTTTT. It encodes CASSPSTGNEKLFF. Filled out from reference TRBV18 and TRBJ1-4, the complete variable domain reads NAGVMQNPRHLVRRRGQEARLRCSPMKGHSHVYWYRQLPEEGLKFMVYLQKENIIDESGMPKERFSAEFPKEGPSILRIQQVVRGDSAAYFCASSPSTGNEKLFFGSGTQLSVL.

This chain links TRBV10-3 with TRBJ2-2, with a possible D match to TRBD1 (6 bases). Germline CDR1 reads ENHRY; CDR2 reads SYGVKD. With 6 bases removed from V and 6 bases from J, the gap between germline ends came to 11 bases. The CDR3 covers 13 residues. CDR3 coding DNA: TGTGCCATCAGGCAACAGGGCCCCGGGGAGCTGTTTTTT. Translation gives CAIRQQGPGELFF.

The rearrangement joins TRBV20-1 to TRBJ1-2, with 9 bases fitting TRBD1. The germline CDR1 and CDR2 sequences are DFQATT and SNEGSKA (reference sequence). This CDR3 is built from 14 residues. V lost 5 bases, J lost 5 bases, and 9 bases stayed unmatched. The CDR3: CSAGPGQGDYGYTF. CDR3 coding DNA: TGCAGTGCTGGACCGGGACAGGGAGATTATGGCTACACCTTC.

This chain joins TRBV27 and TRBJ2-7; weak D call: TRBD1 (6 bases). The CDR3 extends over 15 amino acids. The germline CDR1 and CDR2 sequences are MNHEY and SMNVEV (reference sequence). Trimming removed 5 bases at V and 6 bases at J, with 20 bases between. CDR3 DNA sequence: TGTGCCAGCAGTCCCCGTGGTCCCTGGGACATCGAGCAGTACTTC. Its translation is CASSPRGPWDIEQYF.

The chain uses TRBV4-2 and TRBJ2-2; D is ambiguous. V lost 2 bases to trimming and J lost 6 bases, with 10 bases between them. Germline V gene data show CDR1 as LGHNA and CDR2 as YNFKEQ. This CDR3 contains 14 residues. DNA of the CDR3: TGTGCCAGCAGCCAAAGCCTGAGTCCCGGGGAGCTGTTTTTT. Amino acid sequence: CASSQSLSPGELFF.

The gene calls are TRBV7-3 and TRBJ2-1; 8 bases align to TRBD1. The V gene's germline CDR1 is SGHTA and CDR2 FQGTGA. The CDR3 length is 15 residues. The trim removed 5 bases at V and 6 bases at J, leaving 9 bases unmatched. DNA of the CDR3: TGTGCCAGCAGCCAGGGACAGGACCCGGCCAATGAGCAGTTCTTC. It yields the protein CASSQGQDPANEQFF.

This clonotype was seen repeatedly, ten times or more. The chain couples TRBV18 to TRBJ1-1, with unresolved D. The CDR3 runs to 13 residues. Trimming took off 2 bases at V and 1 base at J, with 5 bases between the two ends. Germline V gene sequence: CDR1 KGHSH, CDR2 LQKENI. In DNA form, the CDR3 reads TGTGCCAGCTCACCAGGGGAGAACACTGAAGCTTTCTTT. Its translation is CASSPGENTEAFF.

V usage is TRBV10-3 and J usage is TRBJ2-1; D is perhaps TRBD2 (6 bases). V dropped 5 bases and J dropped 3 bases, with 14 bases sitting between them. The CDR3 runs 15 residues. CDR1 is ENHRY and CDR2 is SYGVKD in the germline V gene. CDR3 in DNA: TGTGCCATCAGTCCTTCTAGCGCGAGCTACAATGAGCAGTTCTTC. Amino acid sequence: CAISPSSASYNEQFF.

This clonotype was counted between two and nine times. J is TRBJ1-2 and V is TRBV19; D remains ambiguous. V shed 3 bases and J shed 1 base, with 6 bases lying between them. The CDR3 length is 13 residues. CDR1 is LNHDA, CDR2 SQIVND, per germline (reference sequence). CDR3 in amino acids: CASSIANNYGYTF. As DNA, the CDR3 is TGTGCCAGTAGTATTGCTAATAACTATGGCTACACCTTC.

In its sample, this clonotype was seen a few times. V usage is TRBV6-1 and J usage is TRBJ2-7; TRBD1 matches 9 bases. Germline CDR1 and CDR2: MNHNS and SASEGT. Trimming at V came to 6 bases and at J to 0 bases, leaving 6 bases not matched to a gene. The CDR3 extends over 15 amino acids. CDR3 sequence reads: CASSLLTGGSYEQYF. CDR3 DNA sequence: TGTGCCAGCAGCCTCCTGACAGGGGGCTCCTACGAGCAGTACTTC.

The chain has TRBV6-5 and TRBJ1-2; D might be TRBD1 (5 bases). The ends were cut back, 0 bases at V and 7 bases at J, with 15 bases in the middle. Germline-derived CDR1 and CDR2 are MNHEY and SVGAGI. This CDR3 region has 15 residues. The CDR3 sequence is CASSYSGVRGGGYTF. The CDR3 region has the DNA TGTGCCAGCAGTTACTCAGGGGTGCGGGGAGGTGGCTACACCTTC.

This clonotype came up many times. The DNA of the CDR3 is TGTGCCAGCTCACCTTTGGACAGGGGCTATGGCTACACCTTC. This codes for CASSPLDRGYGYTF. The chain combines TRBV18 with TRBJ1-2; 9 bases map to TRBD1. Germline CDR1 is KGHSH and CDR2 is LQKENI. There are 14 residues in the CDR3. V lost 3 bases to trimming and J lost 4 bases; unmatched junction nucleotides: 3.

This clonotype was observed at least ten times. The genes are TRBV4-1 and TRBJ1-1, with TRBD1 as a possible D gene (6 bases). V lost 1 base, J lost 4 bases, and 7 bases lay in between. CDR1 MGHRA and CDR2 YSYEKL come from the germline V gene. There are 13 residues in the CDR3. CDR3 in amino acids: CASSQVGGTEAFF. The CDR3 DNA reads TGCGCCAGCAGCCAAGTAGGGGGCACTGAAGCTTTCTTT.